These T cell receptor beta chains were read from a single sample in a study of shared clonotypes between healthy human individuals. The repertoire was sequenced with immunoSEQ multiplex PCR; TCRdb's copy has only in-frame clones and lacks some. The table shows around 2.1 million clones, with approximately 94% occurring only once. Sequenced: naive CD4+ T cells sorted from blood. These TCRs come from a young man in good health. Both conserved end residues are part of each CDR3. Fields, in order: J gene, V gene, D gene, CDR3 length, clone size, CDR3 DNA, CDR3 protein. The D gene is left open where the match is weak. Size tells how often a clone was seen (once, few, many) or the class of an expanded clone, and some rows leave it out.

J gene: TRBJ1-4
V gene: TRBV4-1
D gene: -
CDR3 length: 18
clone size: -
CDR3 DNA: TGCGCCAGCAGCCAACTACCCCACACCTCGGGGGCGCAGGAAAAACTGTTTTTT
CDR3 protein: CASSQLPHTSGAQEKLFF

J gene: TRBJ1-2
V gene: TRBV5-4
D gene: -
CDR3 length: 14
clone size: -
CDR3 DNA: TGTGCCAGCAGCGAGGGACTCGCTCCTCATGGCTACACCTTC
CDR3 protein: CASSEGLAPHGYTF

J gene: TRBJ2-3
V gene: TRBV7-3
D gene: TRBD1
CDR3 length: 14
clone size: -
CDR3 DNA: TGTGCCAGCAGTACAGGGGGACAGGCAGATACGCAGTATTTT
CDR3 protein: CASSTGGQADTQYF

J gene: TRBJ1-3
V gene: TRBV25-1
D gene: TRBD1
CDR3 length: 14
clone size: -
CDR3 DNA: TGTGCCAGCGGGACACAGGGGGCTGGAAACACCATATATTTT
CDR3 protein: CASGTQGAGNTIYF

J gene: TRBJ2-5
V gene: TRBV7-8
D gene: -
CDR3 length: 16
clone size: -
CDR3 DNA: TGTGCCAGCAACGGAGACGGCAGGATCTTCCAAGAGACCCAGTACTTC
CDR3 protein: CASNGDGRIFQETQYF

J gene: TRBJ2-1
V gene: TRBV2
D gene: -
CDR3 length: 16
clone size: -
CDR3 DNA: TGTGCCAGCAGCCCCCGGGGGGCGGGTTTGTGGAATGAGCAGTTCTTC
CDR3 protein: CASSPRGAGLWNEQFF

J gene: TRBJ1-4
V gene: TRBV5-1
D gene: TRBD1
CDR3 length: 14
clone size: -
CDR3 DNA: TGCGCCAGCAGCCGTACAGGGGGAAATGAAAAACTGTTTTTT
CDR3 protein: CASSRTGGNEKLFF

J gene: TRBJ1-6
V gene: TRBV30
D gene: -
CDR3 length: 15
clone size: -
CDR3 DNA: TGTGCCTGGAGTGCCGAGAGAAAGCGGAATTCACCCCTCCACTTT
CDR3 protein: CAWSAERKRNSPLHF

J gene: TRBJ1-2
V gene: TRBV7-9
D gene: TRBD1
CDR3 length: 15
clone size: -
CDR3 DNA: TGTGCCAGCAGCTTAGGTACAGGGGGCGAATATGGCTACACCTTC
CDR3 protein: CASSLGTGGEYGYTF

J gene: TRBJ2-7
V gene: TRBV5-1
D gene: TRBD1
CDR3 length: 15
clone size: once
CDR3 DNA: TGCGCCAGCAGCTTGGCCCCGCAGGGGGCGTTTGAGCAGTACTTC
CDR3 protein: CASSLAPQGAFEQYF

J gene: TRBJ1-1
V gene: TRBV11-2
D gene: -
CDR3 length: 16
clone size: -
CDR3 DNA: TGTGCCAGCAGCTTAGTGCTTAACAATTTGAACACTGAAGCTTTCTTT
CDR3 protein: CASSLVLNNLNTEAFF

J gene: TRBJ2-3
V gene: TRBV19
D gene: TRBD1
CDR3 length: 14
clone size: -
CDR3 DNA: TGTGCCACTACCTGGGGACAGGGCACAGATACGCAGTATTTT
CDR3 protein: CATTWGQGTDTQYF

J gene: TRBJ1-2
V gene: TRBV28
D gene: -
CDR3 length: 14
clone size: -
CDR3 DNA: TGTGCCAGCAGCCTTTTATGGGACACCTATGGCTACACCTTC
CDR3 protein: CASSLLWDTYGYTF

J gene: TRBJ2-7
V gene: TRBV6-5
D gene: TRBD2
CDR3 length: 15
clone size: -
CDR3 DNA: TGTGCCAGCAGTTACTCTGGGGGAGGGCCTTACGAGCAGTACTTC
CDR3 protein: CASSYSGGGPYEQYF

J gene: TRBJ1-1
V gene: TRBV7-9
D gene: TRBD1
CDR3 length: 16
clone size: -
CDR3 DNA: TGTGCCAGCCGCTCCGGGACAGGGAACATGAACACTGAAGCTTTCTTT
CDR3 protein: CASRSGTGNMNTEAFF

J gene: TRBJ2-7
V gene: TRBV18
D gene: -
CDR3 length: 13
clone size: -
CDR3 DNA: TGTGCCAGCTCACCGGCAGCGGCCTACGAGCAGTACTTC
CDR3 protein: CASSPAAAYEQYF

J gene: TRBJ1-5
V gene: TRBV28
D gene: -
CDR3 length: 16
clone size: once
CDR3 DNA: TGTGCCAGCAGTCCCAGAGGAGGGACTAGCAATCAGCCCCAGCATTTT
CDR3 protein: CASSPRGGTSNQPQHF

J gene: TRBJ1-1
V gene: TRBV7-2
D gene: -
CDR3 length: 13
clone size: -
CDR3 DNA: TGTGCCAGCAGCTTTCGGAAGAACACTGAAGCTTTCTTT
CDR3 protein: CASSFRKNTEAFF

J gene: TRBJ1-1
V gene: TRBV19
D gene: -
CDR3 length: 14
clone size: -
CDR3 DNA: TGTGCCAGTAGCCGGGACGGATCGAACACTGAAGCTTTCTTT
CDR3 protein: CASSRDGSNTEAFF

J gene: TRBJ1-2
V gene: TRBV10-3
D gene: -
CDR3 length: 15
clone size: -
CDR3 DNA: TGTGCCATCAGTGACTCGGGGCGGGATTCTTATGGCTACACCTTC
CDR3 protein: CAISDSGRDSYGYTF

J gene: TRBJ2-2
V gene: TRBV6-5
D gene: -
CDR3 length: 15
clone size: -
CDR3 DNA: TGTGCCAGCAGTTCCGGGACTTCTCCCACCGGGGAGCTGTTTTTT
CDR3 protein: CASSSGTSPTGELFF

J gene: TRBJ1-1
V gene: TRBV19
D gene: -
CDR3 length: 14
clone size: -
CDR3 DNA: TGTGCCAGTAGTACGACGGGAGGGTTCACTGAAGCTTTCTTT
CDR3 protein: CASSTTGGFTEAFF

J gene: TRBJ2-7
V gene: TRBV19
D gene: TRBD1
CDR3 length: 16
clone size: -
CDR3 DNA: TGTGCCAGTAGTATAAGGGGCCCGGCAGGGGGCTACGAGCAGTACTTC
CDR3 protein: CASSIRGPAGGYEQYF

J gene: TRBJ1-4
V gene: TRBV9
D gene: -
CDR3 length: 14
clone size: -
CDR3 DNA: TGTGCCAGCAGTTCCCCGGGGATGAATGAAAAACTGTTTTTT
CDR3 protein: CASSSPGMNEKLFF

J gene: TRBJ2-1
V gene: TRBV10-3
D gene: -
CDR3 length: 15
clone size: -
CDR3 DNA: TGTGCCATCAGCGGTTTATCCCTATCCTACAATGAGCAGTTCTTC
CDR3 protein: CAISGLSLSYNEQFF

J gene: TRBJ2-3
V gene: TRBV5-1
D gene: -
CDR3 length: 15
clone size: -
CDR3 DNA: TGCGCCAGCAGCTTGGCGTTTTTAAGCACAGATACGCAGTATTTT
CDR3 protein: CASSLAFLSTDTQYF

J gene: TRBJ2-7
V gene: TRBV5-1
D gene: -
CDR3 length: 13
clone size: -
CDR3 DNA: TGCGCCAGCAGCTTGGGACAAAACTACGAGCAGTACTTC
CDR3 protein: CASSLGQNYEQYF

J gene: TRBJ2-7
V gene: TRBV6-5
D gene: TRBD1
CDR3 length: 12
clone size: once
CDR3 DNA: TGTGCCAGCAGTGACTACAGGGGAGAGCAGTACTTC
CDR3 protein: CASSDYRGEQYF

J gene: TRBJ2-3
V gene: TRBV7-9
D gene: TRBD1
CDR3 length: 17
clone size: -
CDR3 DNA: TGTGCCAGCAGCTTAGCGACGCCGGGACAGGGCACAGATACGCAGTATTTT
CDR3 protein: CASSLATPGQGTDTQYF

J gene: TRBJ1-2
V gene: TRBV2
D gene: TRBD1
CDR3 length: 14
clone size: -
CDR3 DNA: TGTGCCAGCAGTGCAGGGGGAGTGAACTATGGCTACACCTTC
CDR3 protein: CASSAGGVNYGYTF

J gene: TRBJ1-6
V gene: TRBV5-5
D gene: -
CDR3 length: 14
clone size: -
CDR3 DNA: TGTGCCAGCAGCCTTGAGGGGTATAATTCACCCCTCCACTTT
CDR3 protein: CASSLEGYNSPLHF

J gene: TRBJ1-3
V gene: TRBV7-8
D gene: TRBD1
CDR3 length: 18
clone size: -
CDR3 DNA: TGTGCCAGCAGCTTTGGGACAGGGGGCGCAATGTCTGGAAACACCATATATTTT
CDR3 protein: CASSFGTGGAMSGNTIYF

J gene: TRBJ2-7
V gene: TRBV4-3
D gene: -
CDR3 length: 14
clone size: -
CDR3 DNA: TGCGCCAGCAGCCAAGATCCAGGCCCCTACGAGCAGTACTTC
CDR3 protein: CASSQDPGPYEQYF

J gene: TRBJ2-7
V gene: TRBV5-1
D gene: -
CDR3 length: 15
clone size: -
CDR3 DNA: TGCGCCAGCAGAAAAGACGTCGCCTCCACCTACGAGCAGTACTTC
CDR3 protein: CASRKDVASTYEQYF

J gene: TRBJ1-4
V gene: TRBV11-2
D gene: -
CDR3 length: 13
clone size: -
CDR3 DNA: TGTGCCAGCAACCGGGGGGCAAGGGAAAAACTGTTTTTT
CDR3 protein: CASNRGAREKLFF

J gene: TRBJ2-3
V gene: TRBV7-9
D gene: -
CDR3 length: 14
clone size: -
CDR3 DNA: TGTGCCAGCTCCCCGAGGGGGGCCGAAGATACGCAGTATTTT
CDR3 protein: CASSPRGAEDTQYF

J gene: TRBJ1-1
V gene: TRBV2
D gene: -
CDR3 length: 14
clone size: -
CDR3 DNA: TGTGCCAGCACCATAATCTCCGGGAACACTGAAGCTTTCTTT
CDR3 protein: CASTIISGNTEAFF

J gene: TRBJ1-2
V gene: TRBV6-6
D gene: TRBD1
CDR3 length: 14
clone size: -
CDR3 DNA: TGTGCCAGCAGAACTGAACAGGGGGGCTATGGCTACACCTTC
CDR3 protein: CASRTEQGGYGYTF

J gene: TRBJ1-2
V gene: TRBV7-9
D gene: TRBD1
CDR3 length: 15
clone size: -
CDR3 DNA: TGTGCCAGCAGCTTAGCCGGGGACAGGGGCTATGGCTACACCTTC
CDR3 protein: CASSLAGDRGYGYTF

J gene: TRBJ2-1
V gene: TRBV6-1
D gene: -
CDR3 length: 14
clone size: -
CDR3 DNA: TGTGCCAGCACCTTTGCCGGGACTGCCAATGAGCAGTTCTTC
CDR3 protein: CASTFAGTANEQFF